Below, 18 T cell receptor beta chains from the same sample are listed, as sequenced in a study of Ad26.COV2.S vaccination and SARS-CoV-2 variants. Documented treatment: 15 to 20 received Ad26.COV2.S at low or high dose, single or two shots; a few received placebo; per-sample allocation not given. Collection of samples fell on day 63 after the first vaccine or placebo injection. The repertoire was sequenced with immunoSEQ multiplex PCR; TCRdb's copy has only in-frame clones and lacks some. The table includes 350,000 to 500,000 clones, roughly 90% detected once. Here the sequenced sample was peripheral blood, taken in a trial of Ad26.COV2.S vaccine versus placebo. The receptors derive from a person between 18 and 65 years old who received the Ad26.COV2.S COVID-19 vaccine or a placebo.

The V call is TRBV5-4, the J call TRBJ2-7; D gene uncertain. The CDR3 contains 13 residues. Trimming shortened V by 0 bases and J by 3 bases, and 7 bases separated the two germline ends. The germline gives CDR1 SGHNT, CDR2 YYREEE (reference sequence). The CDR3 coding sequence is TGTGCCAGCAGCTTGGGACTCAACTACGAGCAGTACTTC. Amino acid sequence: CASSLGLNYEQYF.

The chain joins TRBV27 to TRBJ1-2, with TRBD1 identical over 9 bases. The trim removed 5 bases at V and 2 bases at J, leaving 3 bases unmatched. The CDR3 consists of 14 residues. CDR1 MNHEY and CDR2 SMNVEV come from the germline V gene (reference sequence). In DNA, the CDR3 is TGTGCCAGCAGTCTACAGGGGGCCAACTATGGCTACACCTTC. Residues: CASSLQGANYGYTF.

CDR3 region: CASSFSTLQETQYF. The CDR3 DNA follows: TGCGCCAGCAGCTTTTCGACGCTCCAAGAGACCCAGTACTTC. V and J are TRBV5-1 and TRBJ2-5; D gene uncertain. From germline, CDR1 is SGHRS and CDR2 YFSETQ. The CDR3 totals 14 residues. V shed 2 bases and J shed 1 base, with 9 bases lying between them.

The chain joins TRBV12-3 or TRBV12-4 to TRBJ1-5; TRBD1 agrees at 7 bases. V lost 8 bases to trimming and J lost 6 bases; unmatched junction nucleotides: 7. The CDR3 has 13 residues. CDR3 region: CASGVTGVQPQHF. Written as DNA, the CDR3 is TGTGCCAGCGGGGTCACAGGGGTTCAGCCCCAGCATTTT.

CDR3 sequence (DNA): TGTGCCAGCAGCTTAGGGGCGCAAGGCTACACCTTC. This codes for CASSLGAQGYTF. V and J are TRBV7-2 and TRBJ1-2; unclear D gene. The germline V gene encodes CDR1 SGHTA and CDR2 FQGNSA. The CDR3 has 12 residues. The germline V and J ends were trimmed by 1 base and 8 bases, with 8 bases remaining between them.

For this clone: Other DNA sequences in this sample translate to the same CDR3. CDR3 in amino acids: CASSLAGTGREQYF. The CDR3 DNA follows: TGCGCCAGCAGCTTGGCCGGGACGGGCAGGGAGCAGTACTTC. The chain links TRBV5-1 to TRBJ2-7, with D perhaps TRBD1 or TRBD2 (5 bases each). V was pared by 0 bases and J by 7 bases, with 14 bases between. Germline V CDR1 and CDR2: SGHRS, YFSETQ. CDR3 length equals 14 residues.

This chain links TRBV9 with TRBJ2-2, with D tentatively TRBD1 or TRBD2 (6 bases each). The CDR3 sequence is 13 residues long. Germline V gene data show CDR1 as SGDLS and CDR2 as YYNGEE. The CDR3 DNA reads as TGTGCTACGGGGGCAGGGTGGACCGGGGAGCTGTTTTTT. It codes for CATGAGWTGELFF. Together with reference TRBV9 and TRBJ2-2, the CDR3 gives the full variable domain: DSGVTQTPKHLITATGQRVTLRCSPRSGDLSVYWYQQSLDQGLQFLIQYYNGEERAKGNILERFSAQQFPDLHSELNLSSLELGDSALYFCATGAGWTGELFFGEGSRLTVL.

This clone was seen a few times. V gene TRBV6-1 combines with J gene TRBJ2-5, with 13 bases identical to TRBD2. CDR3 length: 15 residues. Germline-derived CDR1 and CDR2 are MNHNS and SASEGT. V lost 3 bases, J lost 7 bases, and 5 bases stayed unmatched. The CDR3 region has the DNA TGTGCCAGCAGTGAGACTAGCGGGGGGTCAGCGACCCAGTACTTC. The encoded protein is CASSETSGGSATQYF.

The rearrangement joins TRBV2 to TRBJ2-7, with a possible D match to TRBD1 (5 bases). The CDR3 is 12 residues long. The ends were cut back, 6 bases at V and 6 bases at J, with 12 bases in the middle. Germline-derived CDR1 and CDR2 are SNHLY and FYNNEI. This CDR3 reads CASSIGAVEQYF. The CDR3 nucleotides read TGTGCCAGCAGCATAGGGGCAGTCGAGCAGTACTTC.

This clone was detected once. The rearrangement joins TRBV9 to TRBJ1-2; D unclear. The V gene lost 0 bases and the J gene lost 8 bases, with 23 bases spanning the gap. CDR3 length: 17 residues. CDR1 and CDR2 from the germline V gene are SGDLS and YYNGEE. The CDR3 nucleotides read TGTGCCAGCAGCGTAGTCCCCACTGGGAGGGTGGCTCAGGGCTACACCTTC. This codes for CASSVVPTGRVAQGYTF.

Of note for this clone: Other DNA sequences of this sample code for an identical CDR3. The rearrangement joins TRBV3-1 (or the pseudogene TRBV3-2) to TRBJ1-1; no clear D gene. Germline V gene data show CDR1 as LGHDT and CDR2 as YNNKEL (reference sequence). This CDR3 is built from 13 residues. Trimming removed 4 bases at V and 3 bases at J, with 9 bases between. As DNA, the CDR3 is TGTGCCAGCAGCCTAACCGGCCACACTGAAGCTTTCTTT. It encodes CASSLTGHTEAFF.

Here the CDR3 reads CASSYRDYGYTF. DNA for the CDR3: TGTGCCAGCAGCTATCGGGACTATGGCTACACCTTC. The chain recombines TRBV5-8 with TRBJ1-2; no firm D call. Germline CDR1 is SGHTS and CDR2 is YDEGEE. The CDR3 runs 12 residues. Trimming removed 3 bases from V and 3 bases from J, with 6 bases in between.

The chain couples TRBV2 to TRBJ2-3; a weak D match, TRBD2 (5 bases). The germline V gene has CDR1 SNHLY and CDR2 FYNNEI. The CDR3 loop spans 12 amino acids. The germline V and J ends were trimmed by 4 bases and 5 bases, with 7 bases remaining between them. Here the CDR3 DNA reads TGTGCCAGCAGTGTACGGGGAGATACGCAGTATTTT. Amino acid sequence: CASSVRGDTQYF.

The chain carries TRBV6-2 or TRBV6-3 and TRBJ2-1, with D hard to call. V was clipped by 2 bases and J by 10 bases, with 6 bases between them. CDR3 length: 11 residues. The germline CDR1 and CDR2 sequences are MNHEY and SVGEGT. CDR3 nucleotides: TGTGCCAGCAGTTACGGTCGGGAGCAGTTCTTC. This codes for CASSYGREQFF.

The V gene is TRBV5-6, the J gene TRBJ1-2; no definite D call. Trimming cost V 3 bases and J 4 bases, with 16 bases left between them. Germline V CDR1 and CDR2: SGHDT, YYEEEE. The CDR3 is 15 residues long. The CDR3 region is CASSYTLGYSYGYTF. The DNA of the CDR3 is TGTGCCAGCAGCTACACCCTGGGGTACTCCTATGGCTACACCTTC.

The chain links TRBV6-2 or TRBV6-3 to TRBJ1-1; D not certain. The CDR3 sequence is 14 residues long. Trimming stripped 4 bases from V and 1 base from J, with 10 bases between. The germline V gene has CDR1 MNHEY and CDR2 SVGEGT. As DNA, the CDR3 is TGTGCCAGCAGTTTACAAGTGACGAACACTGAAGCTTTCTTT. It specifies CASSLQVTNTEAFF.

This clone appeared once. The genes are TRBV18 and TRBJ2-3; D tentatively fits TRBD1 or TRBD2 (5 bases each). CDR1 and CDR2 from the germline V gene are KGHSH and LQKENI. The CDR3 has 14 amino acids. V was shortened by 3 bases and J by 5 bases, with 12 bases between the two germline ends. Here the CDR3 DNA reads TGTGCCAGCTCACCCATTCGGGGCTTAGATACGCAGTATTTT. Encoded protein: CASSPIRGLDTQYF.

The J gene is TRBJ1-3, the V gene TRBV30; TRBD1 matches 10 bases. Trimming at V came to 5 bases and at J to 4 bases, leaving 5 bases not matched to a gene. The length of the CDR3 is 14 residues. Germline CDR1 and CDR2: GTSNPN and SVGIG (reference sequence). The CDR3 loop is CAWGTGEVGNTIYF. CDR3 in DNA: TGTGCCTGGGGGACAGGGGAAGTAGGAAACACCATATATTTT.